The count of the clone carrying this T cell receptor beta chain is one. Its antigen remains unidentified. One end of the junction does not line up with germline, which may come from a read error. The data belong to a study of tumor and adjacent non-tumor tissue in lung cancer. Germline CDR1 is SGHNT and CDR2 is YYREEE (reference sequence). The CDR3 contains 15 residues. The template was RNA from unsorted bulk tissue. More than 3 cm separated this lung sample from the edge of the tumor. Study findings and constraints: Normal lung showed higher cumulative top 100 clone frequency than tumor.

TCRbeta libraries were built with three rounds of nested PCR, modified from ARM-PCR. Each CDR3 protein is one row after TCRdb ran MiXCR on the multiplex PCR reads. This sample has about 50,000 distinct CDR3 sequences, with roughly 69% found just once. The V gene is TRBV5-4, the J gene TRBJ2-1; 10 bases are shared with TRBD2. Sequences were obtained from distant non-tumor lung tissue. The TCR was taken from a woman aged 55-75 years with non-small cell lung cancer. The CDR3 sequence is CVSSDASGGRDEQFF. CDR3 sequence (DNA): TGTGTCAGCAGCGATGCTAGCGGGGGCAGGGATGAGCAGTTCTTC.